A single sample is the source of the 13 T cell receptor beta chains below, sequenced in a study of T cell responses to AZD1222 COVID-19 vaccine. Clones were read by immunoSEQ multiplex PCR, and TCRdb kept only the in-frame ones, dropping some. The sample includes fewer than 110,000 clones, under 95% of them seen just once. The source was peripheral blood, collected on day 0 of AZD1222 vaccination. The origin of the receptors is an adult in good health.

The chain employs TRBV13 and TRBJ2-1, with 7 bases identical to TRBD2. This CDR3 comprises 15 residues. Trimming cost V 4 bases and J 2 bases; bases outside gene matches: 5. Germline V gene data show CDR1 as PRHDT and CDR2 as FYEKMQ (reference sequence). The CDR3 bases are TGTGCCAGCAGCTCCGGGACTAAGACCTACAATGAGCAGTTCTTC. This translates into CASSSGTKTYNEQFF.

At least ten counts were recorded for this clone. This chain connects TRBV4-3 to TRBJ2-7; 11 bases map to TRBD2. V lost 2 bases, J lost 4 bases, and 7 bases stayed unmatched. In germline, CDR1 is LGHNA, CDR2 YSLEER. The CDR3 has 16 amino acids. CDR3 region: CASSQQFGTSGYEQYF. CDR3 DNA: TGCGCCAGCAGCCAACAATTTGGGACTAGCGGATACGAGCAGTACTTC.

V gene TRBV7-2 combines with J gene TRBJ2-2, with D unresolved. Trimming pared 2 bases from V and 6 bases from J, leaving 4 bases between. The germline gives CDR1 SGHTA, CDR2 FQGNSA. This CDR3 has 12 amino acids. CDR3 sequence: CASSLRAGELFF. CDR3 sequence (DNA): TGTGCCAGCAGCTTAAGGGCCGGGGAGCTGTTTTTT. The variable domain in full, with the rest retrieved from reference TRBV7-2 and TRBJ2-2, is GAGVSQSPSNKVTEKGKDVELRCDPISGHTALYWYRQSLGQGLEFLIYFQGNSAPDKSGLPSDRFSAERTGGSVSTLTIQRTQQEDSAVYLCASSLRAGELFFGEGSRLTVL.

Details on this clone: This same CDR3 is encoded by further DNA sequences in the sample. The gene calls are TRBV5-1 and TRBJ1-4, with D possibly matching TRBD1 (6 bases). CDR3 length: 14 amino acids. CDR1 is SGHRS and CDR2 is YFSETQ in the germline V gene. V shed 4 bases and J shed 1 base, with 8 bases lying between them. The DNA for the CDR3 is TGCGCCAGCAGCCTACAGGGAACTAATGAAAAACTGTTTTTT. It yields the protein CASSLQGTNEKLFF.

This chain uses TRBV5-1 with TRBJ2-2; tentative D call: TRBD2 (6 bases). CDR1 is SGHRS, CDR2 YFSETQ, per germline. V was trimmed by 2 bases and J by 5 bases, leaving 13 bases between them. The CDR3 totals 15 residues. CDR3 bases: TGCGCCAGCAGCTTTAACCCGGGGGAAACCGGGGAGCTGTTTTTT. Protein sequence: CASSFNPGETGELFF.

V gene TRBV14 combines with J gene TRBJ1-6, with TRBD1 identical over 8 bases. This CDR3 comprises 16 residues. The germline V gene encodes CDR1 SGHDN and CDR2 FVKESK. The trim removed 3 bases at V and 6 bases at J, leaving 7 bases unmatched. The CDR3 protein is CASSQDRVAGNSPLHF. CDR3 DNA: TGTGCCAGCAGCCAGGACAGGGTGGCGGGTAATTCACCCCTCCACTTT.

The rearrangement uses TRBV18 and TRBJ1-5, with D perhaps TRBD1 (6 bases). This CDR3 spans 16 amino acids. V shed 7 bases and J shed 8 bases, with 24 bases lying between them. Looked up from germline, CDR1 is KGHSH and CDR2 is LQKENI. The CDR3: CASFLTLKGGQEPQHF. The CDR3 region has the DNA TGTGCCAGCTTTCTTACCTTGAAGGGGGGCCAGGAGCCCCAGCATTTT.

V is TRBV30 and J is TRBJ2-3, with 7 bases matching TRBD2. The CDR3 extends over 15 amino acids. The germline V gene encodes CDR1 GTSNPN and CDR2 SVGIG (reference sequence). V was pared by 8 bases and J by 6 bases, with 17 bases of the junction left unmatched. The DNA of the CDR3 is TGTGCCGCCCTCCCGGGACTACTGGGAAGGGATACGCAGTATTTT. This translates into CAALPGLLGRDTQYF.

The V and J genes are TRBV19 and TRBJ1-1; a possible D gene is TRBD1 (6 bases). V dropped 1 base and J dropped 6 bases, with 15 bases sitting between them. The CDR3 totals 15 residues. Germline assignment: CDR1 LNHDA and CDR2 SQIVND (reference sequence). CDR3 bases: TGTGCCAGTAGTATAGTAACGGGGGGCGGCTCTGAAGCTTTCTTT. Protein: CASSIVTGGGSEAFF. The whole variable domain, filled in from reference TRBV19 and TRBJ1-1, reads DGGITQSPKYLFRKEGQNVTLSCEQNLNHDAMYWYRQDPGQGLRLIYYSQIVNDFQKGDIAEGYSVSREKKESFPLTVTSAQKNPTAFYLCASSIVTGGGSEAFFGQGTRLTVV.

In this sample, this clone turned up once. The chain couples TRBV6-5 to TRBJ2-5, with 9 bases lining up with TRBD2. Germline loops: CDR1 MNHEY, CDR2 SVGAGI. The CDR3 is made up of 14 amino acids. V lost 5 bases and J lost 2; bases outside the gene matches: 3. The DNA for the CDR3 is TGTGCCAGCAGTATGACTAGCGGACAAGAGACCCAGTACTTC. Its protein product is CASSMTSGQETQYF.

V usage is TRBV5-5 and J usage is TRBJ2-1; tentatively, D is TRBD1 or TRBD2 (5 bases each). This CDR3 contains 15 residues. V was pared by 5 bases and J by 4 bases, with 16 bases between. Germline V gives CDR1 SGHKS, CDR2 YYEKEE (reference sequence). CDR3 nucleotide sequence: TGTGCCAGCAGTCTCTCGGGACCATATTACAATGAGCAGTTCTTC. Translation: CASSLSGPYYNEQFF.

The V and J genes are TRBV5-1 and TRBJ1-3, with 7 bases lining up with TRBD1. The CDR3 extends over 15 amino acids. Germline V gene lookup returns CDR1 SGHRS and CDR2 YFSETQ. Trimming cost V 0 bases and J 0 bases; bases outside gene matches: 0. CDR3: CASSLGDSSGNTIYF. The CDR3 DNA follows: TGCGCCAGCAGCTTGGGGGACAGCTCTGGAAACACCATATATTTT. The variable domain in full, with the rest retrieved from reference TRBV5-1 and TRBJ1-3, is KAGVTQTPRYLIKTRGQQVTLSCSPISGHRSVSWYQQTPGQGLQFLFEYFSETQRNKGNFPGRFSGRQFSNSRSEMNVSTLELGDSALYLCASSLGDSSGNTIYFGEGSWLTVV.

The rearrangement links TRBV5-4 to TRBJ2-7; D call uncertain. The length of the CDR3 is 13 residues. Germline V gene sequence: CDR1 SGHNT, CDR2 YYREEE (reference sequence). Trimming left V 3 bases short and J 2 bases short, with 9 bases between. CDR3 loop: CASSYPPTYEQYF. In DNA, the CDR3 is TGTGCCAGCAGCTACCCACCGACCTACGAGCAGTACTTC.